Following are 8 T cell receptor beta chains from one sample sequenced in a study of blood T cell repertoires in COVID-19. Libraries were prepared by immunoSEQ multiplex PCR; TCRdb keeps only in-frame clonotypes and omits some of them. The profile covers 200,000 to 250,000 clones, with approximately 90% appearing a single time and 0.75% to 1% taken by the ten largest. Sequencing was carried out using peripheral blood. The receptors shown here come from a man in his sixties with COVID-19, enrolled during active disease.

CDR3 protein: CASSLDGGGNYEQYF. The CDR3 DNA sequence: TGTGCCAGCAGCTTGGATGGAGGAGGTAACTACGAGCAGTACTTC. This chain joins TRBV5-4 and TRBJ2-7, with D perhaps matching TRBD2 (5 bases). Germline V CDR1 and CDR2: SGHNT, YYREEE (reference sequence). This CDR3 comprises 15 residues. V was pared by 0 bases and J by 3 bases, with 13 bases between. The variable domain in full, completed from reference TRBV5-4 and TRBJ2-7, reads ETGVTQSPTHLIKTRGQQVTLRCSSQSGHNTVSWYQQALGQGPQFIFQYYREEENGRGNFPPRFSGLQFPNYSSELNVNALELDDSALYLCASSLDGGGNYEQYFGPGTRLTVT.

Points on this clone: The sample has other DNA sequences that encode this CDR3 too. The V gene is TRBV9, the J gene TRBJ2-7; D uncertain. The CDR3 runs 12 residues. The V end was cut by 2 bases, the J end by 6 bases, with 9 bases between. Germline V gene sequence: CDR1 SGDLS, CDR2 YYNGEE. CDR3 coding DNA: TGTGCCAGCAGCGTCAGTGGTGGCGAGCAGTACTTC. Protein sequence: CASSVSGGEQYF.

The rearrangement uses TRBV28 and TRBJ1-5, with a tentative D call TRBD1 (5 bases). This CDR3 spans 13 amino acids. Germline V gene sequence: CDR1 MDHEN, CDR2 SYDVKM. V was trimmed by 7 bases and J by 6 bases, leaving 13 bases between them. The CDR3 is CASNRGTGQPQHF. Here the CDR3 DNA reads TGTGCCAGCAATAGGGGAACAGGTCAGCCCCAGCATTTT.

The rearrangement joins TRBV4-1 to TRBJ1-2; D is unresolved. The CDR3 runs to 15 residues. V was trimmed by 0 bases and J by 0 bases, leaving 8 bases between them. Germline values: CDR1 MGHRA, CDR2 YSYEKL. CDR3 region: CASSQDRNSNYGYTF. The CDR3 nucleotides are TGCGCCAGCAGCCAAGACAGGAACTCTAACTATGGCTACACCTTC.

This clone showed up just a few times. The chain recombines TRBV4-3 with TRBJ1-2; perhaps TRBD1 as D (5 bases). V was cut by 0 bases and J by 0 bases, with 11 bases left in between. The V gene's germline CDR1 is LGHNA and CDR2 YSLEER. The CDR3 extends over 16 amino acids. In DNA, the CDR3 is TGCGCCAGCAGCCAAGATGTCGGGGGGGCTAACTATGGCTACACCTTC. Amino acids: CASSQDVGGANYGYTF.

This clone was seen only once. This chain links TRBV20-1 with TRBJ1-1; 8 nucleotides agree with TRBD1. This CDR3 has 16 residues. Germline assignment: CDR1 DFQATT and CDR2 SNEGSKA (reference sequence). The V gene end was trimmed by 3 bases and the J gene end by 0 bases; junction bases not matched to a gene: 9. CDR3 DNA: TGCAGTGCTAGTCGGGCAGGGGGCCGACTGAACACTGAAGCTTTCTTT. Its protein product is CSASRAGGRLNTEAFF.

The chain is built from TRBV5-1 and TRBJ2-4, with TRBD1 identical over 10 bases. CDR1 SGHRS and CDR2 YFSETQ come from the germline V gene. V was clipped by 4 bases and J by 9 bases; unmatched bases: 7. CDR3 size: 14 residues. CDR3 in amino acids: CASSPDRGLSIQYF. Here the CDR3 DNA reads TGCGCCAGCAGCCCGGACAGGGGGTTAAGCATTCAGTACTTC.

The V gene is TRBV4-1, the J gene TRBJ2-4; 8 bases align to TRBD1. Germline V CDR1 and CDR2: MGHRA, YSYEKL. There are 16 residues in the CDR3. V shed 4 bases and J 9 bases; nucleotides not matched to a gene: 14. The CDR3 DNA reads as TGCGCCAGCAGCCCCCCGCACGGGGCAGGGGGCACCATTCAGTACTTC. It is translated as CASSPPHGAGGTIQYF.